The rows below give T cell receptor beta chains drawn from one sample of a study of regulatory T cells in long-lasting Graves disease. TCRdb ran MiXCR on the multiplex PCR reads and lists one entry per CDR3 protein. The sample has more than 300,000 distinct CDR3 sequences, 12% seen once. The sample was also reused in another study, on T cells in Graves' hyperthyroidism and ophthalmopathy.

The sample was peripheral blood mononuclear cells (PBMCs), taken at new diagnosis, from a patient treated with antithyroid drugs. The origin of the receptors is a woman between 18 and 30 years old with Graves disease. Both conserved end residues are part of each CDR3. The order of the fields is V gene, J gene, CDR3 protein.

V: TRBV20-1; J: TRBJ2-1; CDR3: CSARDWGGQGYNEQFF
V: TRBV12-3/TRBV12-4; J: TRBJ1-2; CDR3: CASSFRGRYGYTF
V: TRBV4-2; J: TRBJ1-1; CDR3: CASSQEWTGSYEAFF
V: TRBV5-6; J: TRBJ2-1; CDR3: CASSSTGGPYNEQFF
V: TRBV5-1; J: TRBJ1-1; CDR3: CASSLVGQGWVNTEAFF
V: TRBV14; J: TRBJ1-1; CDR3: CASSRANQWNTEAFF
V: TRBV3-1; J: TRBJ1-2; CDR3: CASSRPDRDYGYTF
V: TRBV24-1; J: TRBJ2-2; CDR3: CATSDPGLSNTGELFF
V: TRBV6-5; J: TRBJ1-1; CDR3: CASSFFPRGSRDTEAFF
V: TRBV7-9; J: TRBJ2-1; CDR3: CASTPPRDEQFF
V: TRBV3-1; J: TRBJ1-4; CDR3: CASTRAGVNEKLFF
V: TRBV29-1; J: TRBJ1-2; CDR3: CSGRDREHYGYTF
V: TRBV7-2; J: TRBJ2-5; CDR3: CASSFGWGQGRGETQYF
V: TRBV19; J: -; CDR3: CASSGLWGGEETQYF
V: TRBV4-2; J: TRBJ2-1; CDR3: CASSQGLFRGSYNEQFF
V: TRBV6-1; J: TRBJ1-1; CDR3: CASSPGQWRSTEAFF
V: TRBV12-3/TRBV12-4; J: TRBJ2-3; CDR3: CASSLGSAADTQYF
V: TRBV5-1; J: TRBJ2-3; CDR3: CASSQQEDTQYF
V: TRBV7-9; J: TRBJ1-1; CDR3: CASSPKLEMVTEAFF
V: TRBV11-1; J: TRBJ1-4; CDR3: CASSHGISEKLFF
V: TRBV7-6; J: TRBJ2-3; CDR3: CASSLQGLSTDTQYF
V: TRBV18; J: TRBJ2-2; CDR3: CASSPLGQPMTGELFF
V: TRBV29-1; J: TRBJ2-1; CDR3: CSAQSGTFGEQFF
V: TRBV28; J: TRBJ2-7; CDR3: CASSKPYLALSYEQYF
V: TRBV7-2; J: TRBJ1-4; CDR3: CASSWAGDEKLFF
V: TRBV5-1; J: TRBJ1-1; CDR3: CASSITGVATMNTEAFF
V: TRBV19; J: TRBJ2-1; CDR3: CASSRLRGSYNEQFF
V: TRBV7-6; J: TRBJ2-1; CDR3: CASSLEGTPPWGEQFF
V: TRBV7-6; J: TRBJ1-3; CDR3: CASSLAQNSGNTIYF
V: TRBV6-1; J: TRBJ2-5; CDR3: CASSRAVGETQYF
V: TRBV12-3/TRBV12-4; J: TRBJ2-3; CDR3: CASTLGWVTDTQYF
V: TRBV19; J: TRBJ1-5; CDR3: CASSWGQGSNQPQHF
V: TRBV27; J: TRBJ2-7; CDR3: CASRLAGDHEQYF
V: TRBV7-9; J: TRBJ2-7; CDR3: CASSLGTGVSFYEQYF
V: TRBV6-2/TRBV6-3; J: TRBJ1-3; CDR3: CASLTAGNTIYF
V: TRBV27; J: TRBJ1-4; CDR3: CASSLTEGEKLFF
V: TRBV12-3/TRBV12-4; J: TRBJ2-1; CDR3: CASSPASRRGNSEQFF
V: TRBV20-1; J: TRBJ1-2; CDR3: CSARDTFENIDYSYTF
V: TRBV5-1; J: TRBJ1-4; CDR3: CASSPSGPGEKLFF
V: TRBV6-2/TRBV6-3; J: TRBJ2-5; CDR3: CASNPHGQSQETQYF
V: TRBV4-1; J: TRBJ1-2; CDR3: CASSQEPGPYGYTF
V: TRBV7-2; J: TRBJ2-2; CDR3: CASSPSLTGIDTGELFF
V: TRBV5-1; J: TRBJ2-5; CDR3: CASSLGTSGGDPQETQYF
V: TRBV5-8; J: TRBJ2-3; CDR3: CASSLDAGPNTDTQYF
V: TRBV9; J: TRBJ1-2; CDR3: CASSYTGALGYTF
V: TRBV4-2; J: TRBJ2-7; CDR3: CASSQETGGSYEQYF
V: TRBV7-9; J: TRBJ1-2; CDR3: CASSFVQGVPYGYTF
V: TRBV20-1; J: TRBJ2-5; CDR3: CSARDFRAGAQETQYF
V: TRBV5-1; J: TRBJ2-7; CDR3: CASSLAVLAGGSYEQYF
V: TRBV28; J: TRBJ2-2; CDR3: CASTTAQNTGELFF
V: TRBV12-3/TRBV12-4; J: TRBJ2-1; CDR3: CASKRLAGGVEQFF
V: TRBV7-8; J: TRBJ2-1; CDR3: CASSFEGLDNEQFF
V: TRBV20-1; J: TRBJ1-5; CDR3: CSARDGRFHSNQPQHF